One sample yielded the 25 T cell receptor beta chains listed below, sequenced in a study of blood T cell repertoires in COVID-19. The repertoire was sequenced with immunoSEQ multiplex PCR; TCRdb's copy has only in-frame clones and lacks some. The sample holds about 55,000 clones, approximately 89% seen once. Sequencing was carried out using peripheral blood. These receptors were obtained from a human donor in a cohort sampled during active COVID-19.

This sequence joins TRBV27 and TRBJ1-5, with D unclear. V gave up 3 bases and J gave up 4 bases, with 7 bases separating them. Germline assignment: CDR1 MNHEY and CDR2 SMNVEV (reference sequence). The length of the CDR3 is 13 residues. The CDR3 DNA sequence: TGTGCCAGCAGTTTGTCGGGGAATCAGCCCCAGCATTTT. Its translation is CASSLSGNQPQHF.

The rearrangement joins TRBV7-8 to TRBJ2-2; the D gene is possibly TRBD1 (5 bases). The CDR3 sequence is 12 residues long. CDR1 is SGHVS, CDR2 FQNEAQ, per germline. V shed 11 bases and J shed 2 bases, with 9 bases lying between them. CDR3 coding DNA: TGTGCCGGTGGACAAAACACCGGGGAGCTGTTTTTT. Translated, it gives CAGGQNTGELFF.

This clone is a singleton in its sample. The chain combines TRBV18 with TRBJ2-7, with 9 bases identical to TRBD2. Germline values: CDR1 KGHSH, CDR2 LQKENI. The CDR3 loop spans 12 amino acids. J was trimmed by 3 bases and V by 8 bases; bases with no gene match: 2. This CDR3 reads CASRAGGYEQYF. Here the CDR3 DNA reads TGTGCCAGCCGAGCGGGAGGCTACGAGCAGTACTTC.

The V call is TRBV19, the J call TRBJ2-7; 8 bases map to TRBD1. CDR1 LNHDA and CDR2 SQIVND come from the germline V gene (reference sequence). The CDR3 sequence is 15 residues long. Trimming at V came to 4 bases and at J to 0 bases, leaving 5 bases not matched to a gene. This CDR3 is CASSRGQASSYEQYF. The DNA of the CDR3 is TGTGCCAGTAGTAGGGGACAGGCCAGCTCCTACGAGCAGTACTTC.

V gene TRBV28 combines with J gene TRBJ2-7; 9 bases map to TRBD1. V dropped 4 bases and J dropped 3; count of bases not matched to a gene: 7. The CDR3 length is 15 residues. Germline CDR1 is MDHEN and CDR2 is SYDVKM. This chain's CDR3 is CASSSTGGNGYEQYF. CDR3 in DNA: TGTGCCAGCAGTTCGACAGGGGGGAATGGCTACGAGCAGTACTTC.

The rearrangement joins TRBV18 to TRBJ2-2; D is possibly TRBD1 (6 bases). Trimming cost V 3 bases and J 4 bases, with 9 bases left between them. The CDR3 consists of 14 residues. The V gene's germline CDR1 is KGHSH and CDR2 LQKENI. CDR3 DNA sequence: TGTGCCAGCTCACCCGGACAGACCACCGGGGAGCTGTTTTTT. Protein sequence: CASSPGQTTGELFF.

The table lists this clone with a few counts. The rearrangement uses TRBV7-9 and TRBJ2-7; no clear D. V lost 1 base and J lost 6, with 13 bases in between. From germline, CDR1 is SEHNR and CDR2 FQNEAQ (reference sequence). The CDR3 is made up of 14 amino acids. CDR3 loop: CASSLGGMVSEQYF. The CDR3 coding sequence is TGTGCCAGCAGCTTAGGAGGAATGGTTTCCGAGCAGTACTTC.

The chain combines TRBV5-1 with TRBJ2-6; TRBD1 might be the D (6 bases). The CDR3 has 15 amino acids. Deletions cut 3 bases from V and 0 bases from J, with 7 bases between. Germline CDR1 SGHRS, CDR2 YFSETQ. For the CDR3, the DNA is TGCGCCAGCAGCTCAGGGGCCTCTGGGGCCAACGTCCTGACTTTC. Residues: CASSSGASGANVLTF. Drawing the rest from reference TRBV5-1 and TRBJ2-6, the complete variable domain is KAGVTQTPRYLIKTRGQQVTLSCSPISGHRSVSWYQQTPGQGLQFLFEYFSETQRNKGNFPGRFSGRQFSNSRSEMNVSTLELGDSALYLCASSSGASGANVLTFGAGSRLTVL.

The sample holds one count of this clone. The genes are TRBV24-1 and TRBJ2-1, with D perhaps TRBD2 (6 bases). The CDR3 is 14 amino acids. V lost 10 bases and J 5 bases, leaving 17 bases between the germline ends. The germline V gene has CDR1 KGHDR and CDR2 SFDVKD. The CDR3 spells CATSPGGADNEQFF. Here the CDR3 DNA reads TGTGCCACAAGTCCCGGCGGGGCCGACAATGAGCAGTTCTTC.

V is TRBV2 and J is TRBJ1-5, with D unresolved. The CDR3 spans 15 residues. Germline CDR1 SNHLY, CDR2 FYNNEI. Trimming took off 2 bases at V and 0 bases at J, with 8 bases between the two ends. CDR3 DNA: TGTGCCAGCAGTGAAACGGGGAATAGCAATCAGCCCCAGCATTTT. It is translated as CASSETGNSNQPQHF. The full variable domain, completed using reference TRBV2 and TRBJ1-5, is EPEVTQTPSHQVTQMGQEVILRCVPISNHLYFYWYRQILGQKVEFLVSFYNNEISEKSEIFDDQFSVERPDGSNFTLKIRSTKLEDSAMYFCASSETGNSNQPQHFGDGTRLSIL.

The chain links TRBV6-5 to TRBJ2-1; D gene ambiguous. V lost 6 bases, J lost 5 bases, and 11 bases lay in between. The CDR3 totals 13 residues. Per the germline V gene, CDR1 is MNHEY and CDR2 is SVGAGI. This CDR3 reads CASSRNPDNEQFF. The CDR3 nucleotides read TGTGCCAGCAGCCGTAACCCGGACAATGAGCAGTTCTTC.

This chain joins TRBV30 and TRBJ1-2; no clear D gene. Trimming removed 2 bases at V and 6 bases at J, with 13 bases between. This CDR3 contains 13 residues. Germline V gene sequence: CDR1 GTSNPN, CDR2 SVGIG (reference sequence). CDR3 residues: CAWSLGYGDGYTF. CDR3 sequence (DNA): TGTGCCTGGAGTCTGGGTTACGGGGATGGCTACACCTTC. The entire variable domain, with the rest obtained from reference TRBV30 and TRBJ1-2, is as follows: SQTIHQWPATLVQPVGSPLSLECTVEGTSNPNLYWYRQAAGRGLQLLFYSVGIGQISSEVPQNLSASRPQDRQFILSSKKLLLSDSGFYLCAWSLGYGDGYTFGSGTRLTVV.

The rearrangement joins TRBV18 to TRBJ2-7; perhaps TRBD1 as D (6 bases). The CDR3 covers 16 residues. Germline CDR1 KGHSH, CDR2 LQKENI. Between the trimmed V and J ends, which lost 0 bases and 0 bases, there was a span of 12 bases. DNA of the CDR3: TGTGCCAGCTCACCACCGAATGGGGGCAGCTCCTACGAGCAGTACTTC. This sequence encodes CASSPPNGGSSYEQYF.

The chain is built from TRBV5-5 and TRBJ2-5; 9 bases map to TRBD2. There are 13 residues in the CDR3. In germline, CDR1 is SGHKS, CDR2 YYEKEE (reference sequence). Trimming removed 5 bases from V and 5 bases from J; junction bases left unmatched: 4. In nucleotides, the CDR3 is TGTGCCAGCAGTTACGGACTAGCGGAGACCCAGTACTTC. This translates into CASSYGLAETQYF. Variable domain in full (rest from reference TRBV5-5 and TRBJ2-5): DAGVTQSPTHLIKTRGQQVTLRCSPISGHKSVSWYQQVLGQGPQFIFQYYEKEERGRGNFPDRFSARQFPNYSSELNVNALLLGDSALYLCASSYGLAETQYFGPGTRLLVL.

This chain links TRBV7-8 with TRBJ1-1, with unresolved D. CDR3 length equals 13 residues. Looked up from germline, CDR1 is SGHVS and CDR2 is FQNEAQ. V lost 3 bases and J 3 bases, leaving 8 bases between the germline ends. The CDR3 DNA sequence: TGTGCCAGCAGCTTTAGCGGGGACACTGAAGCTTTCTTT. As protein: CASSFSGDTEAFF.

The chain has TRBV18 and TRBJ1-5, with 7 bases fitting TRBD1. The V and J ends lost 2 bases and 2 bases, in that order; junction bases with no gene match: 0. The germline V gene has CDR1 KGHSH and CDR2 LQKENI. The CDR3 sequence is 14 residues long. This chain's CDR3 is CASSPGQGNQPQHF. CDR3 nucleotide sequence: TGTGCCAGCTCACCAGGACAGGGCAATCAGCCCCAGCATTTT.

The chain employs TRBV9 and TRBJ1-1; 10 positions match TRBD1. V lost 3 bases and J lost 6; bases outside the gene matches: 2. CDR1 and CDR2 (germline): SGDLS, YYNGEE. The CDR3 spans 13 residues. The CDR3 DNA reads as TGTGCCAGCAGCGACGGGACAGGGGCTGAAGCTTTCTTT. Encoded protein: CASSDGTGAEAFF. Supplemented by reference TRBV9 and TRBJ1-1, the full variable domain reads DSGVTQTPKHLITATGQRVTLRCSPRSGDLSVYWYQQSLDQGLQFLIQYYNGEERAKGNILERFSAQQFPDLHSELNLSSLELGDSALYFCASSDGTGAEAFFGQGTRLTVV.

This clone occurred once. V usage is TRBV3-1 (or the pseudogene TRBV3-2) and J usage is TRBJ2-2, with 8 bases identical to TRBD1. Germline V gene sequence: CDR1 LGHDT, CDR2 YNNKEL (reference sequence). The J segment lost 6 bases and the V segment lost 2 bases, leaving 5 bases of the junction unmatched. CDR3 length: 15 residues. CDR3 nucleotides: TGTGCCAGCAGCCAACCGGACAGGGCTTCCGGGGAGCTGTTTTTT. Translated, it gives CASSQPDRASGELFF.

The chain combines TRBV12-3 or TRBV12-4 with TRBJ2-1; D not certain. The CDR3 is 13 residues long. The V end was cut by 8 bases, the J end by 5 bases, with 13 bases between. This CDR3 reads CASSARNNNEQFF. CDR3 nucleotides: TGTGCCAGCTCGGCCAGGAACAACAATGAGCAGTTCTTC.

This clone was seen a handful of times. This chain links TRBV19 with TRBJ1-1; D unclear. Between the trimmed V and J ends, which lost 6 bases and 9 bases, there was a span of 17 bases. Per the germline V gene, CDR1 is LNHDA and CDR2 is SQIVND (reference sequence). The CDR3 is 13 residues long. The CDR3 spells CASSFDPGAQAFF. Here the CDR3 DNA reads TGTGCCAGTAGCTTTGACCCGGGAGCCCAAGCTTTCTTT.

This clone occurred once. The J gene is TRBJ2-7, the V gene TRBV10-2; 11 nucleotides align to TRBD2. Germline values: CDR1 WSHSY, CDR2 SAAADI. The CDR3 has 16 amino acids. Unmatched junction bases numbered 8, after V lost 6 bases and J lost 1 base. This CDR3 reads CASRHHTSGSSYEQYF. The CDR3 DNA reads TGCGCCAGCAGACACCATACTAGCGGGAGTTCCTACGAGCAGTACTTC.

The chain employs TRBV7-2 and TRBJ2-7; D not certain. CDR1 and CDR2 from the germline V gene are SGHTA and FQGNSA. Trimming removed 8 bases from V and 1 base from J, with 6 bases in between. The CDR3 is 11 amino acids. In DNA, the CDR3 is TGTGCCAGCGCCCAGTCCTACGAGCAGTACTTC. Its protein is CASAQSYEQYF.

V gene TRBV5-8 combines with J gene TRBJ1-4; 8 bases are a match to TRBD1. Per germline, CDR1 SGHTS and CDR2 YDEGEE. The J segment lost 8 bases and the V segment lost 4 bases, leaving 7 bases of the junction unmatched. The CDR3 covers 14 residues. The DNA of the CDR3 is TGTGCCAGCAGCAGAGACCGGGACAGGGAAAAACTGTTTTTT. It specifies CASSRDRDREKLFF.

The chain carries TRBV2 and TRBJ2-1, with TRBD2 matching over 7 bases. CDR3 length: 15 amino acids. Germline V gene lookup returns CDR1 SNHLY and CDR2 FYNNEI. The V gene end was trimmed by 1 base and the J gene end by 6 bases; junction bases not matched to a gene: 6. CDR3 coding DNA: TGTGCCAGCAGTGAAGAGCTAGCGGCCGCCAATGAGCAGTTCTTC. Translation gives CASSEELAAANEQFF. Full variable domain (remainder filled in from reference TRBV2 and TRBJ2-1): EPEVTQTPSHQVTQMGQEVILRCVPISNHLYFYWYRQILGQKVEFLVSFYNNEISEKSEIFDDQFSVERPDGSNFTLKIRSTKLEDSAMYFCASSEELAAANEQFFGPGTRLTVL.

The J gene is TRBJ2-1, the V gene TRBV11-2, with TRBD2 identical over 7 bases. The CDR3 consists of 15 residues. The V and J ends lost 9 bases and 0 bases, in that order; junction bases with no gene match: 8. CDR1 is SGHAT and CDR2 is FQNNGV in the germline V gene. The CDR3: CASLNGGSSYNEQFF. CDR3 in DNA: TGTGCCAGTCTGAACGGCGGGAGCTCCTACAATGAGCAGTTCTTC. Full variable domain (missing parts from reference TRBV11-2 and TRBJ2-1): EAGVAQSPRYKIIEKRQSVAFWCNPISGHATLYWYQQILGQGPKLLIQFQNNGVVDDSQLPKDRFSAERLKGVDSTLKIQPAKLEDSAVYLCASLNGGSSYNEQFFGPGTRLTVL.